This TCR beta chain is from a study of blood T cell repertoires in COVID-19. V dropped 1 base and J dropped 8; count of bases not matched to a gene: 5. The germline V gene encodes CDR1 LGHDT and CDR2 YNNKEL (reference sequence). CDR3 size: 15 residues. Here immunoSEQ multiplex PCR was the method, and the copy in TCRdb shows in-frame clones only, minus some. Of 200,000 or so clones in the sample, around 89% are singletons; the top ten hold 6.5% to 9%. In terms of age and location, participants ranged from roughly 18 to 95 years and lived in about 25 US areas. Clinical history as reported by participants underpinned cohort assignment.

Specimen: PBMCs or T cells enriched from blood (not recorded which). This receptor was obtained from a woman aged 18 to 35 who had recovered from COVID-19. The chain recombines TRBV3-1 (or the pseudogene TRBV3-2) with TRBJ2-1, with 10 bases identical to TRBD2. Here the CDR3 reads CASSQGAGGAHEQFF. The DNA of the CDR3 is TGTGCCAGCAGCCAAGGAGCGGGAGGGGCACATGAGCAGTTCTTC.